Presented here are 21 T cell receptor beta chains from one specimen sequenced in a study of blood T cell repertoires in COVID-19. Assay used: immunoSEQ multiplex PCR; TCRdb lists only in-frame clones, some missing. The table includes about 280,000 clones, around 85% detected once. Sequencing was performed on PBMCs or T cells enriched from blood (not recorded which). The receptors derive from a woman aged 40 to 50 who had recovered from COVID-19.

This clone came up once. The chain joins TRBV5-1 to TRBJ2-7; TRBD1 matches 8 bases. V lost 1 base and J lost 6; bases outside the gene matches: 9. There are 15 residues in the CDR3. Germline V gene lookup returns CDR1 SGHRS and CDR2 YFSETQ. The CDR3, as DNA: TGCGCCAGCAGCTTGCGCGCGGACAGGGCTAGCGAGCAGTACTTC. Amino acid sequence: CASSLRADRASEQYF.

The chain couples TRBV9 to TRBJ2-2; 7 bases match TRBD1. V dropped 4 bases and J dropped 15; count of bases not matched to a gene: 9. The germline gives CDR1 SGDLS, CDR2 YYNGEE. The CDR3 has 12 residues. The CDR3 nucleotides are TGTGCCAGCAGCTCGCGACAGGGATGGTTGTTTTTT. This codes for CASSSRQGWLFF.

This sequence joins TRBV19 and TRBJ2-2, with TRBD1 matching 8 bases. The CDR3 loop spans 16 amino acids. The V gene's germline CDR1 is LNHDA and CDR2 SQIVND (reference sequence). Trimming cost V 7 bases and J 0 bases; bases outside gene matches: 7. In DNA, the CDR3 is TGTGCCAGTACCCCGTGGACAGGGTCGAACACCGGGGAGCTGTTTTTT. Protein sequence: CASTPWTGSNTGELFF.

This chain joins TRBV24-1 and TRBJ2-2; a weak D match, TRBD1 (6 bases). Trimming pared 3 bases from V and 4 bases from J, leaving 11 bases between. The CDR3 totals 15 residues. Germline lookup yields CDR1 KGHDR and CDR2 SFDVKD. The CDR3: CATSDNRVPTGELFF. The DNA for the CDR3 is TGTGCCACCAGTGATAACAGGGTGCCCACCGGGGAGCTGTTTTTT.

V is TRBV5-1 and J is TRBJ2-3; the match to TRBD1 covers 7 bases. Germline lookup yields CDR1 SGHRS and CDR2 YFSETQ. V was pared by 4 bases and J by 6 bases, with 5 bases of the junction left unmatched. The CDR3 extends over 13 amino acids. In DNA, the CDR3 is TGCGCCAGCAGCGACAGGGTATGGGATACGCAGTATTTT. The encoded protein is CASSDRVWDTQYF.

V is TRBV5-4 and J is TRBJ1-6, with D unclear. CDR3 size: 12 residues. V lost 9 bases to trimming and J lost 10 bases, with 14 bases between them. CDR1 and CDR2 (germline): SGHNT, YYREEE (reference sequence). The CDR3 DNA reads as TGTGCCATCGGAAAGGGAGGATCACCCCTCCACTTT. This translates into CAIGKGGSPLHF. The whole variable domain, filled in from reference TRBV5-4 and TRBJ1-6, reads ETGVTQSPTHLIKTRGQQVTLRCSSQSGHNTVSWYQQALGQGPQFIFQYYREEENGRGNFPPRFSGLQFPNYSSELNVNALELDDSALYLCAIGKGGSPLHFGNGTRLTVT.

This chain connects TRBV7-2 to TRBJ1-6; D is undetermined. The germline V gene has CDR1 SGHTA and CDR2 FQGNSA. The CDR3 sequence is 15 residues long. The V and J ends lost 5 bases and 7 bases respectively, with 15 bases between them. The CDR3 DNA follows: TGTGCCAGCAGCCTTTCCCCGCGGGAAAATTCACCCCTCCACTTT. This translates into CASSLSPRENSPLHF.

This sequence joins TRBV5-5 and TRBJ2-5; TRBD1 matches 9 bases. The CDR3 has 17 amino acids. The germline gives CDR1 SGHKS, CDR2 YYEKEE (reference sequence). The ends lost 3 bases at V and 4 bases at J; junction bases unmatched: 13. CDR3 sequence (DNA): TGTGCCAGCAGCTCGGATACAGGGGGCGCCGTAAGAGAGACCCAGTACTTC. Translated, it gives CASSSDTGGAVRETQYF.

V and J are TRBV11-3 and TRBJ2-1, with 11 positions matching TRBD2. The CDR3 loop spans 19 amino acids. The J segment lost 5 bases and the V segment lost 7 bases, leaving 19 bases of the junction unmatched. Germline CDR1 and CDR2: SGHNT and YENEEA. The CDR3 sequence: CASTTRGTSGVRWDNEQFF. CDR3 bases: TGTGCCAGCACCACGAGGGGGACTAGCGGAGTCAGATGGGACAATGAGCAGTTCTTC.

The chain has TRBV30 and TRBJ1-4; a weak D match, TRBD1 (5 bases). The V and J ends lost 0 bases and 8 bases respectively, with 10 bases between them. CDR1 is GTSNPN and CDR2 is SVGIG in the germline V gene (reference sequence). CDR3 length: 13 residues. Here the CDR3 DNA reads TGTGCCTGGAGTGTACAGGCTGACGAAAAACTGTTTTTT. This sequence encodes CAWSVQADEKLFF.

The chain links TRBV3-1 (or the pseudogene TRBV3-2) to TRBJ1-1; D may be TRBD1 (5 bases). The CDR3 loop spans 15 amino acids. V lost 0 bases and J 5 bases, leaving 13 bases between the germline ends. Germline values: CDR1 LGHDT, CDR2 YNNKEL (reference sequence). CDR3 sequence: CASSQDSGRGTEAFF. The CDR3 DNA sequence: TGTGCCAGCAGCCAAGACAGCGGGAGGGGAACTGAAGCTTTCTTT.

The chain couples TRBV28 to TRBJ1-4; TRBD1 aligns across 7 bases. V was clipped by 7 bases and J by 8 bases; unmatched bases: 13. In germline, CDR1 is MDHEN, CDR2 SYDVKM. This CDR3 region has 15 residues. In nucleotides, the CDR3 is TGTGCCAGCACCATTGGAGGGGGCGCGGGAGAAAAACTGTTTTTT. It is translated as CASTIGGGAGEKLFF.

This clone showed up just once. This chain links TRBV4-3 with TRBJ2-1; 9 bases are shared with TRBD2. Per germline, CDR1 LGHNA and CDR2 YSLEER. CDR3 length: 17 amino acids. The ends lost 1 base at V and 6 bases at J; junction bases unmatched: 10. In nucleotides, the CDR3 is TGCGCCAGCAGCCAAGCTCCCGGACTAGCGTTGAGCAATGAGCAGTTCTTC. Translating it yields CASSQAPGLALSNEQFF.

The CDR3 sequence: CASSYREGNTGELFF. The CDR3 coding sequence is TGTGCCAGTAGTTACCGGGAGGGGAACACCGGGGAGCTGTTTTTT. The chain links TRBV19 to TRBJ2-2; 8 bases are shared with TRBD2. After removal of 5 bases from V and 1 base from J, the junction contained 3 bases not matched to a gene. Germline CDR1 and CDR2: LNHDA and SQIVND (reference sequence). The CDR3 totals 15 residues. The complete variable domain, with remaining parts taken from reference TRBV19 and TRBJ2-2, reads DGGITQSPKYLFRKEGQNVTLSCEQNLNHDAMYWYRQDPGQGLRLIYYSQIVNDFQKGDIAEGYSVSREKKESFPLTVTSAQKNPTAFYLCASSYREGNTGELFFGEGSRLTVL.

The gene calls are TRBV6-4 and TRBJ1-1; D unresolved. The V end lost 5 bases, the J end lost 3 bases, and 7 bases lay between the germline ends. Germline-derived CDR1 and CDR2 are MRHNA and SNTAGT. The CDR3 contains 12 residues. The CDR3 region has the DNA TGTGCCAGCAGTCCCCCGGACACTGAAGCTTTCTTT. It specifies CASSPPDTEAFF.

The chain uses TRBV15 and TRBJ2-1; 9 nucleotides line up with TRBD2. CDR3 size: 17 residues. V shed 3 bases, J shed 0 bases, and the junction held 6 bases outside the gene matches. Germline V gives CDR1 LNHNV, CDR2 YYDKDF (reference sequence). The CDR3 DNA reads TGTGCCACCAGCAGGGGCCTAGCGGGGTCCTCCTACAATGAGCAGTTCTTC. This encodes CATSRGLAGSSYNEQFF.

This clone was recorded once. This chain uses TRBV5-8 with TRBJ2-5; D gene uncertain. Per the germline V gene, CDR1 is SGHTS and CDR2 is YDEGEE. The CDR3 covers 14 residues. Trimming cost V 1 base and J 5 bases, with 12 bases left between them. CDR3 sequence reads: CASSLFVSLETQYF. CDR3 DNA: TGTGCCAGCAGCTTGTTCGTCAGTTTGGAGACCCAGTACTTC.

This clone occurred a few times. V and J are TRBV7-9 and TRBJ2-1; D possibly corresponds to TRBD1 (5 bases). V was pared by 3 bases and J by 2 bases, with 11 bases between. The CDR3 sequence is 15 residues long. Germline assignment: CDR1 SEHNR and CDR2 FQNEAQ (reference sequence). The CDR3 region has the DNA TGTGCCAGCAGCTTGGGGCTCTCCACCTACAATGAGCAGTTCTTC. Amino acids: CASSLGLSTYNEQFF.

In this sample, this clone turned up once. Here the CDR3 DNA reads TGTGCCAGCAGATACGCGGTTGCCGAGACCCAGTACTTC. This translates into CASRYAVAETQYF. This chain joins TRBV2 and TRBJ2-5; D call uncertain. The germline V gene has CDR1 SNHLY and CDR2 FYNNEI. The CDR3 covers 13 residues. The V end was cut by 6 bases, the J end by 5 bases, with 13 bases between.

The chain has TRBV28 and TRBJ1-3, with D maybe TRBD1 (5 bases). The germline V and J ends were trimmed by 3 bases and 0 bases, with 9 bases remaining between them. The germline CDR1 and CDR2 sequences are MDHEN and SYDVKM. The CDR3 contains 15 residues. CDR3 region: CASSFGGVSGNTIYF. CDR3 nucleotide sequence: TGTGCCAGCAGTTTCGGGGGAGTCTCTGGAAACACCATATATTTT.

This clone was seen just once. The rearrangement joins TRBV19 to TRBJ1-4; D is ambiguous. Deletions cut 3 bases from V and 6 bases from J, with 11 bases between. CDR3 length: 14 amino acids. Germline CDR1 is LNHDA and CDR2 is SQIVND (reference sequence). CDR3 protein: CASSMREADEKLFF. In DNA form, the CDR3 reads TGTGCCAGTAGTATGCGGGAGGCGGATGAAAAACTGTTTTTT.